This is a list of T cell receptor beta chains from one sample in a study of T cell responses to AZD1222 COVID-19 vaccine. Clones were sequenced by immunoSEQ multiplex PCR, and TCRdb holds only the in-frame ones, with some missing. This sample has 100,000 or so clones, with approximately 89% found just once. The specimen comprised peripheral blood, sampled on day 0 of MenACWY control vaccination. The receptor set was obtained from an adult in good health. CDR3s include the opening cysteine and the closing phenylalanine or tryptophan. A clone size is listed for some rows: how often the clone was seen (once, few, many), or a class if it is expanded.

clone_size v_call cdr3_aa
NA TRBV5-1 CASKLLTVTGSVGAFF
few TRBV5-4 CASSVRRTGELFF
NA TRBV7-2 CASSLGQGEGYTF
NA TRBV10-1 CASSGGGGELFF
NA TRBV6-5 CASSYRDSPTEAFF
few TRBV7-8 CASSSDEASNQPQHF
NA TRBV7-2 CASSPPTGGWGNTIYF
NA TRBV28 CASSGQGLNEKLFF
NA TRBV6-2/TRBV6-3 CASSQDRGAGETQYF
few TRBV5-1 CASSWDKSYEQYF
NA TRBV5-5 CASSFRALGGVRETQYF
NA TRBV14 CASSPGGRQEYGYTF
once TRBV7-2 CASSPPGGGNTGELFF
NA TRBV21-1 CASSPAAGPQHF
NA TRBV6-2/TRBV6-3 CASSLPTGELFF
NA TRBV7-2 CASSLEGGGTLGPQHF
NA TRBV9 CASSVEARSWETQYF
NA TRBV12-3/TRBV12-4 CASSFNQDYGYTF
NA TRBV20-1 CSASTSGPKGLETQYF
few TRBV7-3 CASSSQPGEAYEQYF
NA TRBV7-9 CASSSPQGLNEKLFF
NA TRBV7-9 CASSLDGPYGYTF
NA TRBV21-1 CASSKGEREVHNEQFF
NA TRBV28 CASSFPGGHSPLHF
NA TRBV3-1/TRBV3-2 CASSPWCGEGYEQYF
NA TRBV5-1 CASSLEGRNYGYTF
NA TRBV3-1/TRBV3-2 CASSLGIEAQHF
NA TRBV19 CASRQPGQGNEKLFF
NA TRBV28 CASRRRGGTYEQYF